Here is one T cell receptor (beta chain) with its context. The conserved final phenylalanine or tryptophan is absent from the CDR3, which likely points to a read error. The DNA is left out, because the CDR3 cannot be placed on it with certainty; the CDR3 is given as TCRdb lists it. Only in-frame clones appear in the TCRdb table, and some are missing; sequencing was by immunoSEQ multiplex PCR. The sample includes about 2.3 million clones, just over 90% of them seen just once. These data come from a study of shared clonotypes between healthy human individuals. For the study at large: Per donor, three plates held CD4 naive cells, three held CD4 memory, two held CD8 naive and one held CD8 memory.

Counting both end residues, the CDR3 totals 15 amino acids. Per germline, CDR1 GTSNPN and CDR2 SVGIG (reference sequence). Input material: naive CD4+ T cells from PBMCs. Subset specified: CD45RA+ positively selected. This chain joins TRBV30 and TRBJ2-7. This clonotype was sampled from a young man in good health. Some clones in this sample may be carry-over from other donors' samples. The CDR3 loop is CAWTVGVPDFSCSSG.